Presented here are 18 T cell receptor beta chains from one specimen sequenced in a study of OX40 agonist ivuxolimab in advanced cancers. Profiling relied on immunoSEQ multiplex PCR, and the TCRdb table lists in-frame clones only, not all of them. The sample lists 35,000 to 40,000 clones, approximately 86% seen once, with about 2% in the top ten. This specimen consisted of CD4+ or CD8+ T cells sorted from blood, obtained in a trial of the OX40 agonist ivuxolimab. These receptors were obtained from an adult with an advanced solid tumor such as melanoma, head and neck, liver or kidney cancer.

CDR3 bases: TGTGCCATCAGGACCCTCGAGGGCACCATATATTTT. Encoded protein: CAIRTLEGTIYF. This chain joins TRBV10-3 and TRBJ1-3; D gene unclear. The CDR3 runs to 12 residues. In germline, CDR1 is ENHRY, CDR2 SYGVKD. The V gene lost 6 bases and the J gene lost 9 bases, with 12 bases spanning the gap.

The rearrangement links TRBV11-2 to TRBJ1-3; D is unresolved. This CDR3 comprises 15 residues. V shed 2 bases and J shed 0 bases, with 8 bases lying between them. Germline-derived CDR1 and CDR2 are SGHAT and FQNNGV. The CDR3 sequence is CASSLLGNSGNTIYF. The DNA of the CDR3 is TGTGCCAGCAGCTTATTGGGAAACTCTGGAAACACCATATATTTT.

The CDR3 DNA follows: TGCGCCAGCAGCCGAGCCTTGGGCAATCAGCCCCAGCATTTT. As protein: CASSRALGNQPQHF. The chain recombines TRBV4-3 with TRBJ1-5; D gene unclear. This CDR3 region has 14 residues. The V end lost 4 bases, the J end lost 2 bases, and 9 bases lay between the germline ends. Germline lookup yields CDR1 LGHNA and CDR2 YSLEER.

The gene calls are TRBV7-2 and TRBJ2-3, with D uncertain. Germline V gene data show CDR1 as SGHTA and CDR2 as FQGNSA. CDR3 length: 13 residues. The V end was cut by 4 bases, the J end by 4 bases, with 9 bases between. CDR3 sequence reads: CASSSGPPDTQYF. The CDR3 DNA follows: TGTGCCAGCAGCTCCGGACCTCCAGATACGCAGTATTTT.

The rearrangement links TRBV19 to TRBJ1-2, with 10 bases identical to TRBD1. The length of the CDR3 is 15 residues. Germline V gives CDR1 LNHDA, CDR2 SQIVND (reference sequence). V gave up 3 bases and J gave up 4 bases; unmatched junction bases: 5. The CDR3 DNA reads as TGTGCCAGTAGTATGGGGACAGGGGAAGGCTATGGCTACACCTTC. Translated, it gives CASSMGTGEGYGYTF.

The chain uses TRBV7-9 and TRBJ1-1, with 9 bases identical to TRBD1. Germline V gene sequence: CDR1 SEHNR, CDR2 FQNEAQ (reference sequence). This CDR3 has 15 residues. Germline trimming cut 4 bases from V and 2 bases from J; bases unmatched to any gene: 5. CDR3 sequence (DNA): TGTGCCAGCAGCTGGTGGGACAGGGAAAACACTGAAGCTTTCTTT. Translating it yields CASSWWDRENTEAFF.

This chain links TRBV6-1 with TRBJ1-6; 7 positions match TRBD1. CDR1 MNHNS and CDR2 SASEGT come from the germline V gene. V lost 7 bases to trimming and J lost 9 bases; unmatched junction nucleotides: 12. CDR3 size: 15 residues. The CDR3 is CASTLQGTGASPLHF. In DNA form, the CDR3 reads TGTGCCAGCACTTTACAGGGGACGGGGGCTTCACCCCTCCACTTT.

The rearrangement uses TRBV1 and TRBJ2-5; the table's D call, TRBD2, was not checked against the DNA. TRBV1 is a pseudogene. The CDR3 totals 19 residues. The chain's CDR3 is CTSSSSRPGGGRWEETQYF. CDR3 in DNA: TGCACCAGCAGCTCGTCACGACCTGGGGGGGGGAGGTGGGAAGAGACCCAGTACTTC.

The chain's CDR3 is CASSLIGDRGNTEAFF. The DNA for the CDR3 is TGTGCCAGCAGTTTAATTGGGGACAGGGGGAACACTGAAGCTTTCTTT. The V call is TRBV27, the J call TRBJ1-1; 10 nucleotides align to TRBD1. There are 16 residues in the CDR3. Trimming took 2 bases from V and 1 from J; bases not matched to a gene: 4. Germline lookup yields CDR1 MNHEY and CDR2 SMNVEV (reference sequence).

The chain combines TRBV7-2 with TRBJ2-3, with 7 bases fitting TRBD2. The CDR3 length is 13 residues. CDR1 and CDR2 (germline): SGHTA, FQGNSA. The trim removed 7 bases at V and 1 base at J, leaving 2 bases unmatched. CDR3 bases: TGTGCCAGCACACGGGGGGGCACAGATACGCAGTATTTT. This encodes CASTRGGTDTQYF. The complete variable domain, with remaining parts taken from reference TRBV7-2 and TRBJ2-3, reads GAGVSQSPSNKVTEKGKDVELRCDPISGHTALYWYRQSLGQGLEFLIYFQGNSAPDKSGLPSDRFSAERTGGSVSTLTIQRTQQEDSAVYLCASTRGGTDTQYFGPGTRLTVL.

V gene TRBV19 combines with J gene TRBJ1-6; tentatively, D is TRBD1 (5 bases). The CDR3 sequence is 14 residues long. Trimming pared 7 bases from V and 7 bases from J, leaving 14 bases between. CDR1 is LNHDA and CDR2 is SQIVND in the germline V gene (reference sequence). CDR3 sequence: CASTEVGGNSPLHF. The CDR3 DNA reads TGTGCCAGTACCGAGGTGGGGGGGAATTCACCCCTCCACTTT.

This clone came up once. V and J are TRBV7-8 and TRBJ1-2; D may be TRBD1 (5 bases). Between the trimmed V and J ends, which lost 5 bases and 6 bases, there was a span of 10 bases. Germline values: CDR1 SGHVS, CDR2 FQNEAQ. CDR3 size: 12 residues. The CDR3 nucleotides read TGTGCCAGCAGCACGACAGTGGATGGCTACACCTTC. Translation: CASSTTVDGYTF.

The V and J genes are TRBV18 and TRBJ1-2; D is unresolved. This CDR3 contains 17 residues. Trimming left V 4 bases short and J 0 bases short, with 18 bases between. Germline CDR1 reads KGHSH; CDR2 reads LQKENI. The CDR3 DNA reads TGTGCCAGCTCACAGCCCAACAGTAACCCTTCTAACTATGGCTACACCTTC. Residues: CASSQPNSNPSNYGYTF.

V gene TRBV4-3 combines with J gene TRBJ2-4; no clear D. Germline V gene data show CDR1 as LGHNA and CDR2 as YSLEER. The CDR3 contains 13 residues. Trimming removed 3 bases from V and 9 bases from J, with 12 bases in between. The CDR3 region is CASSQSDWGIQYF. The CDR3 DNA is TGCGCCAGCAGCCAGTCCGATTGGGGCATTCAGTACTTC.

The chain carries TRBV9 and TRBJ1-4; D unclear. The CDR3 covers 15 residues. The V gene's germline CDR1 is SGDLS and CDR2 YYNGEE. V lost 0 bases and J lost 8, with 14 bases in between. This CDR3 reads CASSVGDREGEKLFF. Written as DNA, the CDR3 is TGTGCCAGCAGCGTAGGTGATCGGGAAGGAGAAAAACTGTTTTTT.

This clone was observed a single time. The junction departs from germline at one end; a sequencing error may be responsible. This chain uses TRBV2 with TRBJ2-4; weak D call: TRBD1 (6 bases). Per the germline V gene, CDR1 is SNHLY and CDR2 is FYNNEI. The CDR3 is 11 amino acids. The DNA of the CDR3 is TGTGCCAGCAAGCAGACAGGACTTTGGAACTTC. It codes for CASKQTGLWNF.

The chain links TRBV29-1 to TRBJ1-1; 9 bases align to TRBD1. This CDR3 has 15 amino acids. Germline values: CDR1 SQVTM, CDR2 ANQGSEA. V dropped 4 bases and J dropped 5; count of bases not matched to a gene: 11. This CDR3 is CSVGGQGGVHTEAFF. CDR3 nucleotides: TGCAGCGTTGGGGGACAGGGAGGGGTCCATACTGAAGCTTTCTTT.

V gene TRBV9 combines with J gene TRBJ2-7; 14 positions agree with TRBD2. This CDR3 has 16 amino acids. V trimming: 4 bases; J trimming: 7 bases; junction bases outside the gene matches: 10. From germline, CDR1 is SGDLS and CDR2 YYNGEE. CDR3 nucleotides: TGTGCCAGCAGCTTCGGACTAGCGGGGGGTGAGGGAGAGCAGTACTTC. Amino acid sequence: CASSFGLAGGEGEQYF.